A selection of T cell receptor beta chains follows, all from one sample in a study of neoadjuvant anti-PD-1 for oral cavity cancer. Sequencing was performed with immunoSEQ multiplex PCR; in TCRdb, only in-frame clones are kept and a portion is missing. The data hold 15,000 to 20,000 clones, with 60% to 80% observed a single time. The sample here was PBMCs, taken before nivolumab (anti-PD-1) treatment. The receptors here all came from a person aged 35 to 85 with oral cavity squamous cell carcinoma. The CDR3 runs from the conserved cysteine through the conserved F or W. A D gene is named only where the DNA matches it firmly. The size of a clone is reported for some rows only, either as once, few or many, or as a class for expanded clones.

>TRBD1|TRBV7-6|few|TRBJ1-4
TGTGCCAGCAGCTTGGGACAGGACCGGAATGAAAAACTGTTTTTT
CASSLGQDRNEKLFF
>TRBD2|TRBV28|.|TRBJ2-6
TGTGCCAGCAGTTTTCGTTTAGCGGGACCTCCTTTGGTCGGGGCCAACGTCCTGACTTTC
CASSFRLAGPPLVGANVLTF
>TRBD1|TRBV19|.|TRBJ2-1
TGTGCCAGTAGTATAGCACAGGGGACCGTAGCGAGAAACAATGAGCAGTTCTTC
CASSIAQGTVARNNEQFF
>TRBD2|TRBV11-2|.|TRBJ2-7
TGTGCCAGCAGCGCTACTAGCGGGGGGGTGGAGCAGTACTTC
CASSATSGGVEQYF
>TRBD1|TRBV2|.|TRBJ1-5
TGTGCCAGCAGTCTGGGACAGGGGAGCAATCAGCCCCAGCATTTT
CASSLGQGSNQPQHF
>.|TRBV14|.|TRBJ1-1
TGTGCCAGCAGCCAATCGGGACAATCCCTTCGGGACTTT
CASSQSGQSLRDF
>TRBD1|TRBV29-1|.|TRBJ2-3
TGCAGCGTTGAGAAATTCGGGACAGCCAGAAGGAAGGATACGCAGTATTTT
CSVEKFGTARRKDTQYF
>.|TRBV9|.|TRBJ1-3
TGTGCCAGCAGCGCACGAGGGGGTTCTGCCGGAAACACCATATATTTT
CASSARGGSAGNTIYF
>.|TRBV14|.|TRBJ2-2
TGTGCCAGCAGCCAAGGTCAGGACCAACACCGTGGGGAGCTGTTTTTT
CASSQGQDQHRGELFF
>TRBD1|TRBV5-5|.|TRBJ2-7
TGTGCCAGCAGAAAACAGGGGGCGCACGAGCAGTACTTC
CASRKQGAHEQYF
>.|TRBV28|.|TRBJ1-3
TGTGCCAGCAGTACAGGGAACACCATATATTTT
CASSTGNTIYF
>.|TRBV12-5|.|TRBJ1-1
TGTGCTAGTGGTTTGGCACAGGGACAATTCGAGGGTCTGACCACTGAAGCTTTCTTT
CASGLAQGQFEGLTTEAFF
>.|TRBV6-5|.|TRBJ2-5
TGTGCCAGCAGTTACGGGCCGGGTAACCAAGAGACCCAGTACTTC
CASSYGPGNQETQYF
>TRBD1|TRBV6-5|.|TRBJ2-7
TGTGCCAGCAGTTTATCCGGGACAGGGATATACGAGCAGTACTTC
CASSLSGTGIYEQYF
>TRBD2|TRBV9|.|TRBJ2-1
TGTGCCAGCAGCGTCTCGGGGGGCAGGGGGACTAGCGGTTACAATGAGCAGTTCTTC
CASSVSGGRGTSGYNEQFF
>TRBD1|TRBV11-2|.|TRBJ1-1
TGTGCCAGCAGCTTGGGACAGGGGTCGACTGAAGCTTTCTTT
CASSLGQGSTEAFF
>TRBD2|TRBV19|few|TRBJ2-7
TGTGCCAGTAGTACCCAGCGGGGGGTAGGGTACGAGCAGTACTTC
CASSTQRGVGYEQYF
>.|TRBV11-3|.|TRBJ2-2
TGTGCCAGCAGCCAGTGGGGGTTCCCGAACACCGGGGAGCTGTTTTTT
CASSQWGFPNTGELFF
>.|TRBV10-3|few|TRBJ2-3
TGTGCCATCAGTAAACTAGGAACAGATACGCAGTATTTT
CAISKLGTDTQYF
>TRBD2|TRBV29-1|once|TRBJ2-1
TGCAGCGTTGACATCGGGAGGGGCTCCTACAATGAGCAGTTCTTC
CSVDIGRGSYNEQFF
>TRBD2|TRBV4-2|.|TRBJ2-4
TGTGCCAGCAGCCCACTAGCGGGCTTAGCCAAAAACATTCAGTACTTC
CASSPLAGLAKNIQYF
>.|TRBV5-1|.|TRBJ2-3
TGCGCCAGCAGCTTGTACAGGGCCGGAACAGATACGCAGTATTTT
CASSLYRAGTDTQYF
>TRBD1|TRBV6-1|.|TRBJ1-1
TGTGCCAGCAGTGAACAGGGGGGGGCTGAAGCTTTCTTT
CASSEQGGAEAFF
>.|TRBV2|.|TRBJ2-2
TGTGCCAGCGAACCGCACGAGGAGGGTAACGGGGAGCTGTTTTTT
CASEPHEEGNGELFF
>.|TRBV7-8|few|TRBJ1-5
TGTGCCAGCAGCTTGACAGGACGCCGGGGGCCCCAGCATTTT
CASSLTGRRGPQHF
>.|TRBV30|.|TRBJ1-2
TGTGCCTGGAGTGTATCCCTCATCTATGGCTACACCTTC
CAWSVSLIYGYTF
>.|TRBV11-3|.|TRBJ2-1
TGTGCCAGCAGCCCCTTTGAATCCGGGGGAAAGCAGTTCTTC
CASSPFESGGKQFF
>TRBD1|TRBV6-1|.|TRBJ1-1
TGTGCCAGCAGCCCCCGGACAGGGGTTCGGGCTGAAGCTTTCTTT
CASSPRTGVRAEAFF
>.|TRBV5-1|.|TRBJ2-7
TGCGCCAGCAGCTTGGCCCCGACCACCTACGAGCAGTACTTC
CASSLAPTTYEQYF
>.|TRBV6-5|.|TRBJ1-1
TGTGCCAGCAAGGTGGGGGTGAACACTGAAGCTTTCTTT
CASKVGVNTEAFF
>.|TRBV28|once|TRBJ2-1
TGTGCCAGCTCAGTCTACAATGAGCAGTTCTTC
CASSVYNEQFF
>.|TRBV4-1|.|TRBJ1-1
TGCGCCAGCAGCCAAGATAGAGCCCGGGGGACTGAAGCTTTCTTT
CASSQDRARGTEAFF
>.|TRBV19|.|TRBJ2-7
TGTGCCAGTAGTATCGGGCCTGGCTACGAGCAGTACTTC
CASSIGPGYEQYF
>TRBD2|TRBV6-4|.|TRBJ2-1
TGTGCCAGCAGTGTCACAGGACTAGCGGATTACAATGAGCAGTTCTTC
CASSVTGLADYNEQFF
>TRBD1|TRBV6-4|.|TRBJ2-1
TGTGCCAGCGGACCAGGGACAGGTCCCTACAATGAGCAGTTCTTC
CASGPGTGPYNEQFF
>TRBD1|TRBV19|.|TRBJ1-2
TGTGCCAGTAGTACCGGGACAGACCTAAACTATGGCTACACCTTC
CASSTGTDLNYGYTF
>.|TRBV19|.|TRBJ1-2
TGTGCCAGTACCTCGGATGTGTGGGGGCGCGGCTATGGCTACACCTTC
CASTSDVWGRGYGYTF
>.|TRBV27|once|TRBJ1-2
TGTGCCAGCAGTTTAAGCCAGAACTATGGCTACACCTTC
CASSLSQNYGYTF
>.|TRBV6-1|.|TRBJ2-3
TGTGCCCTGAGGGGCACAGATACGCAGTATTTT
CALRGTDTQYF
>.|TRBV28|.|TRBJ2-1
TGTGCCAGCAGTTTGGAGGGCACAAGCTCCTACAATGAGCAGTTCTTC
CASSLEGTSSYNEQFF
>.|TRBV7-9|few|TRBJ2-7
TGTGCCAGCAGCCTTGTGGCAGGGAAATCCTACGAGCAGTACTTC
CASSLVAGKSYEQYF